The 11 T cell receptor beta chains in this list originate from one sample, sequenced in a study of blood T cell repertoires in COVID-19. This table comes from immunoSEQ multiplex PCR, and its TCRdb copy is limited to in-frame clones, with some not included. This sample has around 100,000 clones; 70% to 90% occur once, and the top ten carry about 3%. The sequencing input was peripheral blood. Receptors were obtained from a human donor in a cohort sampled during active COVID-19.

The chain joins TRBV5-6 to TRBJ2-7, with 7 positions matching TRBD1. The germline V gene has CDR1 SGHDT and CDR2 YYEEEE. V shed 0 bases and J 6 bases; nucleotides not matched to a gene: 6. This CDR3 has 14 residues. The chain's CDR3 is CASSLGGGGGEQYF. CDR3 DNA sequence: TGTGCCAGCAGCTTGGGAGGGGGCGGAGGCGAGCAGTACTTC.

The CDR3 sequence is CASSAGGQNYGYTF. As DNA, the CDR3 is TGTGCCAGCAGCGCGGGGGGACAAAACTATGGCTACACCTTC. This rearrangement joins TRBV9 to TRBJ1-2, with D possibly TRBD1 on 6 matching bases. The length of the CDR3 is 14 residues. V was shortened by 3 bases and J by 2 bases, with 11 bases between the two germline ends. CDR1 SGDLS and CDR2 YYNGEE come from the germline V gene.

CDR3 residues: CASSPRDTRNEKLFF. CDR3 nucleotide sequence: TGTGCCAGCAGCCCCCGGGACACCCGGAATGAAAAACTGTTTTTT. V usage is TRBV9 and J usage is TRBJ1-4, with a weak D call TRBD1 (6 bases). This CDR3 has 15 amino acids. V gave up 4 bases and J gave up 5 bases, with 15 bases separating them. Germline-derived CDR1 and CDR2 are SGDLS and YYNGEE.

V gene TRBV7-2 combines with J gene TRBJ1-3; D ambiguous. V gave up 1 base and J gave up 0 bases, with 10 bases separating them. This CDR3 region has 16 residues. CDR1 SGHTA and CDR2 FQGNSA come from the germline V gene. CDR3 coding DNA: TGTGCCAGCAGCTTAGTCGCCAGCGCCTCTGGAAACACCATATATTTT. Translation: CASSLVASASGNTIYF.

This chain uses TRBV10-2 with TRBJ1-1, with D unclear. Trimming left V 6 bases short and J 3 bases short, with 11 bases between. The CDR3 is made up of 13 amino acids. Germline V gene sequence: CDR1 WSHSY, CDR2 SAAADI. The CDR3 loop is CASRVAGYTEAFF. The CDR3 DNA follows: TGCGCCAGCAGGGTCGCGGGGTACACTGAAGCTTTCTTT.

The chain uses TRBV4-1 and TRBJ2-7; D unresolved. CDR1 is MGHRA, CDR2 YSYEKL, per germline. Trimming left V 4 bases short and J 4 bases short, with 8 bases between. The CDR3 runs 12 residues. In nucleotides, the CDR3 is TGCGCCAGCAGCCCCAATAGTTACGAGCAGTACTTC. This translates into CASSPNSYEQYF.

The chain employs TRBV4-3 and TRBJ2-7, with 12 positions matching TRBD2. There are 16 residues in the CDR3. V was clipped by 3 bases and J by 4 bases; unmatched bases: 7. CDR1 is LGHNA, CDR2 YSLEER, per germline. The CDR3 DNA is TGCGCCAGCAGCCAGATAACTAGCGGGAGGTTTTACGAGCAGTACTTC. As protein: CASSQITSGRFYEQYF.

V usage is TRBV19 and J usage is TRBJ2-3, with 12 bases that match TRBD2. Trimming took 6 bases from V and 0 from J; bases not matched to a gene: 13. The CDR3 loop spans 19 amino acids. CDR1 LNHDA and CDR2 SQIVND come from the germline V gene (reference sequence). CDR3 nucleotides: TGTGCCAGTAGCTCCCGATCAGGACTAGCGGGAACTAGCACAGATACGCAGTATTTT. It encodes CASSSRSGLAGTSTDTQYF.

This clone appeared once. The chain links TRBV6-5 to TRBJ1-6; TRBD1 matches 10 bases. CDR3 length: 14 amino acids. Looked up from germline, CDR1 is MNHEY and CDR2 is SVGAGI. Trimming cost V 5 bases and J 9 bases; bases outside gene matches: 4. The CDR3 here is CASSRDRGLSPLHF. The CDR3 coding sequence is TGTGCCAGCAGTAGAGACAGGGGGCTTTCACCCCTCCACTTT.

The chain is built from TRBV5-1 and TRBJ2-7, with 10 bases that match TRBD1. V was pared by 3 bases and J by 5 bases, with 2 bases of the junction left unmatched. CDR3 length equals 13 residues. Germline loops: CDR1 SGHRS, CDR2 YFSETQ. In nucleotides, the CDR3 is TGCGCCAGCAGCTGGACAGGGGGAAACGAGCAGTACTTC. This encodes CASSWTGGNEQYF. The whole variable domain, filled in from reference TRBV5-1 and TRBJ2-7, reads KAGVTQTPRYLIKTRGQQVTLSCSPISGHRSVSWYQQTPGQGLQFLFEYFSETQRNKGNFPGRFSGRQFSNSRSEMNVSTLELGDSALYLCASSWTGGNEQYFGPGTRLTVT.

This chain connects TRBV19 to TRBJ2-7; D is possibly TRBD2 (5 bases). CDR3 length: 14 amino acids. V lost 3 bases and J 0 bases, leaving 9 bases between the germline ends. The germline V gene encodes CDR1 LNHDA and CDR2 SQIVND (reference sequence). The CDR3 region has the DNA TGTGCCAGTAGTATTAGAGGGAGCTCCTACGAGCAGTACTTC. Its translation is CASSIRGSSYEQYF.